One sample yielded the 4 T cell receptor beta chains listed below, sequenced in a study of blood T cells in healthy people across ages. Combining a sample-barcoded 5' primer with a J-beta primer mix, a second PCR ran for 7 to 11 cycles. MiXCR, run by TCRdb on the 5' RACE reads, gives a single entry per CDR3 protein. Of about 1.4 million distinct CDR3 sequences listed, 59% are singletons. Specimen: blood. The receptors shown here come from a man aged 18 to 30 in good health.

The chain has TRBV20-1 and TRBJ1-5; maybe TRBD1 (5 bases). Trimming pared 4 bases from V and 7 bases from J, leaving 11 bases between. Germline values: CDR1 DFQATT, CDR2 SNEGSKA (reference sequence). The CDR3 totals 12 residues. CDR3 sequence reads: CSAKRRGQPQHF. The CDR3 region has the DNA TGCAGTGCTAAAAGACGGGGCCAGCCCCAGCATTTT.

Only a few counts were recorded for this clonotype. The chain couples TRBV6-6 to TRBJ2-7; TRBD2 agrees at 11 bases. The DNA end lines up better with TRBJ2-5; the J call may be wrong. Per the germline V gene, CDR1 is MNHNY and CDR2 is SVGAGI (reference sequence). The CDR3 has 15 amino acids. CDR3 loop: CASSSSGGAGETQYF. The CDR3 nucleotides are TGTGCCAGCAGTAGTAGCGGGGGGGCCGGGGAGACCCAGTACTTC.

This clonotype showed up just a few times. The rearrangement uses TRBV7-9 and TRBJ2-5; TRBD2 matches at 9 bases. Germline V lookup: CDR1 SEHNR, CDR2 FQNEAQ (reference sequence). This CDR3 comprises 15 residues. Unmatched junction bases numbered 5, after V lost 4 bases and J lost 2 bases. In DNA form, the CDR3 reads TGTGCCAGCAGCTCCTTTCTAGCGGGGCAAGAGACCCAGTACTTC. Its translation: CASSSFLAGQETQYF.

The chain uses TRBV10-2 and TRBJ2-4; D could derive from TRBD1 or TRBD2 (7 bases each). The J call may be in error: the DNA end matches TRBJ2-5 better. CDR1 is WSHSY and CDR2 is SAAADI in the germline V gene. There are 13 residues in the CDR3. The CDR3 DNA reads TGCGCCGGCAAGTTGGGAGGGGGCGAGACCCAGTACTTC. It encodes CAGKLGGGETQYF.